This is a list of T cell receptor beta chains from one sample in a study of blood T cell repertoires in COVID-19. Assay used: immunoSEQ multiplex PCR; TCRdb lists only in-frame clones, some missing. Among fewer than 600,000 clones listed, roughly 87% were seen once. The sequencing input was peripheral blood. Receptor source: a man between 18 and 29 years old with COVID-19, enrolled during active disease. Both conserved end residues are part of each CDR3. The D gene is left open where the match is weak. The size entry is marked missing in some rows and otherwise reads once, few, many or a size class.

D	size	length	V	J	CDR3	DNA
-	-	16	TRBV5-1	TRBJ1-1	CASSLTAVFMNTEAFF	TGCGCCAGCAGCTTGACGGCGGTGTTCATGAACACTGAAGCTTTCTTT
TRBD2	once	16	TRBV4-1	TRBJ2-1	CASSQGGLAGRDEQFF	TGCGCCAGCAGCCAAGGGGGACTAGCGGGGAGGGATGAGCAGTTCTTC
TRBD2	-	14	TRBV11-1	TRBJ2-3	CASSIGTSGSTQYF	TGTGCCAGCAGCATCGGGACTAGCGGGAGCACGCAGTATTTT
TRBD1	-	12	TRBV13	TRBJ1-2	CASNDRAYGYTF	TGTGCCAGCAACGACAGGGCCTATGGCTACACCTTC
TRBD1	-	13	TRBV28	TRBJ1-2	CASSPGQSYGYTF	TGTGCCAGCAGCCCGGGACAGAGCTATGGCTACACCTTC
-	-	13	TRBV6-6	TRBJ2-2	CASSLANTGELFF	TGTGCCAGCAGTCTCGCGAACACCGGGGAGCTGTTTTTT
TRBD2	-	17	TRBV6-1	TRBJ2-5	CASSELSGRVLQETQYF	TGTGCCAGCAGCGAACTAAGCGGGAGGGTCCTCCAAGAGACCCAGTACTTC
-	-	14	TRBV7-9	TRBJ2-1	CASSLLVQNNEQFF	TGTGCCAGCAGCTTATTGGTCCAGAACAATGAGCAGTTCTTC
TRBD2	few	10	TRBV2	TRBJ2-1	CASSRDYSLF	TGTGCCAGCAGCCGGGACTACTCTCTCTTC
-	-	15	TRBV19	TRBJ2-3	CASSIGTAYTDTQYF	TGTGCCAGTAGTATAGGGACAGCCTACACAGATACGCAGTATTTT
TRBD2	-	15	TRBV30	TRBJ2-1	CAWRGTSGSIYEQFF	TGTGCCTGGAGGGGGACTAGCGGGAGTATCTATGAGCAGTTCTTC
TRBD1	-	13	TRBV6-5	TRBJ1-1	CAGGQGRNTEAFF	TGTGCCGGCGGACAGGGAAGGAACACTGAAGCTTTCTTT
TRBD1	-	16	TRBV3-1/TRBV3-2	TRBJ1-2	CASSPRGTGGGYGYTF	TGTGCCAGCAGCCCCCGAGGGACAGGGGGAGGGTATGGCTACACCTTC
TRBD1	-	14	TRBV27	TRBJ1-4	CASSTGTANEKLFF	TGTGCCAGCAGCACTGGGACAGCTAATGAAAAACTGTTTTTT
TRBD1	-	16	TRBV4-1	TRBJ2-7	CASSQTPGTGSYEQYF	TGCGCCAGCAGCCAAACCCCCGGGACAGGGTCCTACGAGCAGTACTTC
TRBD1	-	15	TRBV5-6	TRBJ1-5	CASSLLRGRDQPQHF	TGTGCCAGCAGCTTGCTCAGGGGGCGGGATCAGCCCCAGCATTTT
TRBD1	-	15	TRBV27	TRBJ2-7	CASSWAGTGDYEQYF	TGTGCCAGCAGTTGGGCCGGGACAGGAGACTACGAGCAGTACTTC